This is a list of T cell receptor beta chains from one sample in a study of T cells in Graves' hyperthyroidism and ophthalmopathy. TCRdb ran MiXCR on the multiplex PCR reads and lists one entry per CDR3 protein. The sample carries around 440,000 distinct CDR3 sequences, around 14% recorded once. Sequencing input: blood. All receptors derive from a woman between 18 and 29 years old with Graves' hyperthyroidism. The CDR3 runs from the conserved cysteine through the conserved F or W. D genes are given only for firm matches. Not all rows give a size; the values are once, few, many and, for expanded clones, a class.

TRBV18	-	TRBD1	TRBJ1-1	TGTGCCAGCTCACCACGAGCAGGGGGGAACACTGAAGCTTTCTTT	CASSPRAGGNTEAFF
TRBV4-1	many	-	TRBJ1-1	TGCGCCAGCAGCCAAGTACAGGGTAAAGCTTTCTTT	CASSQVQGKAFF
TRBV4-2	-	-	TRBJ2-2	TGTGCCAGCAGCCAAGGAGAAACGGAAGCCGGGGAGCTGTTTTTT	CASSQGETEAGELFF
TRBV14	few	-	TRBJ2-3	TGTGCCAGCAGCCGCCCAGCGGCCGCCACAGGTACGCAGTATTTT	CASSRPAAATGTQYF
TRBV7-9	many	-	TRBJ2-3	TGTGCCACCTCCCTAGGCCTCCAGGCCCCTTCCACAGATACGCAGTATTTT	CATSLGLQAPSTDTQYF
TRBV7-9	-	-	TRBJ1-5	TGTGCCAGCAGCTTAGGAAACTCCCCCCAGCATTTT	CASSLGNSPQHF
TRBV20-1	many	TRBD1	TRBJ1-1	TGCAGTTACCGGGACAGCTTGAACACTGAAGCTTTCTTT	CSYRDSLNTEAFF
TRBV7-6	many	-	TRBJ2-3	TGTGCCAGCAGCCAGTCGCCGAAGGCAGATACGCAGTATTTT	CASSQSPKADTQYF
TRBV30	many	-	TRBJ2-7	TGTGCCTACTCTCACCGGGGAGGTTCCTACGAGCAGTACTTC	CAYSHRGGSYEQYF
TRBV28	-	-	TRBJ1-2	TGTGCCGGCTCAGCCAACTATGGCTACACCTTC	CAGSANYGYTF
TRBV11-3	-	TRBD1	TRBJ2-1	TGTGCCAGCAGCTCCCGGGCCGGGACAGGGGATTTCAATGAGCAGTTCTTC	CASSSRAGTGDFNEQFF
TRBV6-1	many	TRBD1	TRBJ2-7	TGTGCCAGCAGTGCCGGGACAGGGGGTACCGAGCAGTACTTC	CASSAGTGGTEQYF
TRBV20-1	many	TRBD1	TRBJ2-7	TGCAGTGCCTCGAATCCGACAGGGGGAGTCTACGAGCAGTACTTC	CSASNPTGGVYEQYF
TRBV28	many	-	TRBJ1-2	TGTGCCAGCAGTGCCGGGACCTTCTACACCTTC	CASSAGTFYTF
TRBV7-3	-	-	TRBJ1-1	TGTGCCACCGAGGGCCAGATGAACACTGAAGCTTTCTTT	CATEGQMNTEAFF
TRBV2	few	-	TRBJ2-4	TGTGCCAGCACGGGCCTCCCCAGTTCTAAAAACATTCAGTACTTC	CASTGLPSSKNIQYF
TRBV10-3	many	-	TRBJ2-1	TGTGCCATCGGGGACGGGAAGCTGCCGGAGCAGTTCTTC	CAIGDGKLPEQFF
TRBV4-1	many	TRBD2	TRBJ2-4	TGCGCCAGCAGCCTGGGACTAGCGGCGCGCGGAAACATTCAGTACTTC	CASSLGLAARGNIQYF
TRBV27	many	-	TRBJ1-2	TGTGCCAGCAGTGTTGGCGGCCTCTATGGCTACACCTTC	CASSVGGLYGYTF
TRBV20-1	many	-	TRBJ2-5	TGCAGTGCTCCCGCGGATGGAGGAGAGACCCAGTACTTC	CSAPADGGETQYF
TRBV2	many	-	TRBJ1-4	TGTGCCAGCAGACGTACAACTAATGAAAAACTGTTTTTT	CASRRTTNEKLFF
TRBV12-3/TRBV12-4	many	TRBD1	TRBJ2-7	TGTGCCAGCAGGGGGGACAGGGACTTCGGGGAGCAGTACTTC	CASRGDRDFGEQYF